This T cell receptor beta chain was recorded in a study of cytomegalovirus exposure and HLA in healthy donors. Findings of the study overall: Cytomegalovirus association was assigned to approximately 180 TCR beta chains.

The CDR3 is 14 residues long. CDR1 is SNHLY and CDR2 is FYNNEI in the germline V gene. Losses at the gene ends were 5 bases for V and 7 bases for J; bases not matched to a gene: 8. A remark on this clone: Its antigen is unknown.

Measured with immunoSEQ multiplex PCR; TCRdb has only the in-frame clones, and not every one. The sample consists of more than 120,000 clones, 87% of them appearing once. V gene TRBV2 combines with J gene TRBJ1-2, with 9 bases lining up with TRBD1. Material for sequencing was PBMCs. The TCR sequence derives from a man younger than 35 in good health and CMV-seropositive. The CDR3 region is CASSTGQGRSGYTF. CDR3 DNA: TGTGCCAGCAGTACGGGACAGGGACGTAGTGGCTACACCTTC.